This TCR beta chain emerged from a study of T-cell reconstitution after alpha-beta-depleted transplantation in children. The study, taken as a whole, reports: High day-60 TCRbeta diversity in some patients came from surviving recipient T cells and thymic progenitors.

Unique molecular identifiers were incorporated when the TCRbeta library was constructed. TCRdb itself ran the PCR reads through MiXCR, one entry per CDR3 protein. The sample records about 600,000 distinct CDR3 sequences, approximately 12% being singletons. The sample holds a few counts of this clonotype. No antigen is known for it. Per germline, CDR1 DFQATT and CDR2 SNEGSKA (reference sequence). V shed 3 bases and J shed 3 bases, with 14 bases lying between them. The CDR3 is made up of 15 amino acids. The sequence came from a male patient younger than 18 who had a stem cell transplant for acute myeloid leukemia, so the T cells may come from the graft donor. This chain connects TRBV20-1 to TRBJ2-2, with D perhaps matching TRBD2 (6 bases). The specimen comprised PBMCs, mostly from graft donor cells, sampled 360 days after TCRalphabeta/CD19-depleted stem cell transplant. CDR3 bases: TGCAGTGCTAGTGGGCTAGCGAGCGACACCGGGGAGCTGTTTTTT. This sequence encodes CSASGLASDTGELFF.